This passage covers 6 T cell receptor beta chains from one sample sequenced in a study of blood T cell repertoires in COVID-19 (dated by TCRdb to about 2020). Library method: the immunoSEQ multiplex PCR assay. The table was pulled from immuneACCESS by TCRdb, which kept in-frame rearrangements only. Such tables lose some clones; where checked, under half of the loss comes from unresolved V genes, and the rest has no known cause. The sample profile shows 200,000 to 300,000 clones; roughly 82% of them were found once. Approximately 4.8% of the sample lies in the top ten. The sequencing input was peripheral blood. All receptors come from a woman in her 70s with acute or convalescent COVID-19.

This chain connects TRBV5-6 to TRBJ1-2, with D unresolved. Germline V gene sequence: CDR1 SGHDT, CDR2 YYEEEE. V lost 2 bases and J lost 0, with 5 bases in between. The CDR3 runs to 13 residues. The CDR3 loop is CASSLAPNYGYTF. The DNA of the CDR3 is TGTGCCAGCAGCTTAGCCCCTAACTATGGCTACACCTTC.

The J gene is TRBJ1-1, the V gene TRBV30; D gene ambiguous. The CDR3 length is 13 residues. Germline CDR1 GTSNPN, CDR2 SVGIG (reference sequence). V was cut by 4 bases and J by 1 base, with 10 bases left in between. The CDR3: CAWTRAANTEAFF. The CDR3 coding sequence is TGTGCCTGGACCCGCGCGGCGAACACTGAAGCTTTCTTT.

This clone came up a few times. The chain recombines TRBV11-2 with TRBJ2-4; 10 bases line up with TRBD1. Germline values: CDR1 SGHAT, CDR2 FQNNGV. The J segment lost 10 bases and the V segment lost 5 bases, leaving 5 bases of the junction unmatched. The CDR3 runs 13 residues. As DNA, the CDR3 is TGTGCCAGCAGCCCGGACAGGGGGGGTATTCAGTACTTC. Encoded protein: CASSPDRGGIQYF.

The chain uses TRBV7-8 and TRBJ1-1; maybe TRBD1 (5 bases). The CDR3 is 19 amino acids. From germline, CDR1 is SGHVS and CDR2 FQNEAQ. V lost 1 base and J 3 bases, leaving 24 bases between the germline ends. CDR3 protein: CASSLVRLWTSYSDTEAFF. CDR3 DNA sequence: TGTGCCAGCAGCTTAGTTCGTCTTTGGACATCCTATTCCGACACTGAAGCTTTCTTT.

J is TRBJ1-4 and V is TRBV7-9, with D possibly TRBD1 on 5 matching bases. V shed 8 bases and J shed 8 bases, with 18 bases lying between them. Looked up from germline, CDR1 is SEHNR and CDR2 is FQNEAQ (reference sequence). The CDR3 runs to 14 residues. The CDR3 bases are TGTGCCAGCCTATATCAGGGAGGAAAGGAAAAACTGTTTTTT. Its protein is CASLYQGGKEKLFF. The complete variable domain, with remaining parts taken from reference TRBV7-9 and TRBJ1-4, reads DTGVSQNPRHKITKRGQNVTFRCDPISEHNRLYWYRQTLGQGPEFLTYFQNEAQLEKSRLLSDRFSAERPKGSFSTLEIQRTEQGDSAMYLCASLYQGGKEKLFFGSGTQLSVL.

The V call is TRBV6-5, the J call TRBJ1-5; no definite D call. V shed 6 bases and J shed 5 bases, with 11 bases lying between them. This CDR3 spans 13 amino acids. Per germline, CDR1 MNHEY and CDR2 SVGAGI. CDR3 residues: CASSFEGDQPQHF. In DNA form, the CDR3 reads TGTGCCAGCAGCTTCGAGGGTGATCAGCCCCAGCATTTT.